The source of this T cell receptor (beta chain) is a study of vaccination effects on CD4 cells after COVID-19. The repertoire was sequenced with immunoSEQ multiplex PCR; TCRdb's copy has only in-frame clones and lacks some. The data hold 45,000 to 55,000 clones, with under 80% observed a single time. The authors isolated CD4+ T cells after around nine days of culture. Participants completed two doses of the BNT162b2 or mRNA-1273 vaccine. On both days 3 and 7, half of the culture medium was replaced with IL-2 medium. V was pared by 0 bases and J by 3 bases, with 12 bases between. This CDR3 spans 15 amino acids. Germline CDR1 is LGHDT and CDR2 is YNNKEL (reference sequence). A remark on this clone: The antigen remains unidentified.

The J gene is TRBJ2-7, the V gene TRBV3-1 (or the pseudogene TRBV3-2); TRBD2 is a possible D gene (6 bases). Specimen: CD4+ T cells from PBMCs cultured without peptide, collected after COVID-19 vaccination. The source of this sequence is a human donor who received a COVID-19 vaccine. The chain's CDR3 is CASSQDSLGGYEQYF. The CDR3 DNA follows: TGTGCCAGCAGCCAAGATTCGCTGGGGGGCTACGAGCAGTACTTC.